This T cell receptor beta chain stems from a study of blood T cell repertoires in COVID-19 (dated by TCRdb to the early 2020s). For context, the study as a whole: The collaborator samples originated in the United States, Italy and Spain and spanned the acute and convalescent phases of COVID-19. The dataset comprised deeply sampled blood TCRbeta repertoires from subjects exposed to, actively infected with, or recovered from COVID-19. The samples were drawn from two sources: the first 160 participants of the ongoing ImmuneRACE study, and some 1,300 subjects contributed by 6 global collaborators. The repertoires were made available in a free public database intended to serve as a resource for research on the immune response to SARS-CoV-2. HLA class I and class II types, where available, came from metadata supplied by the sample provider rather than from assay-based typing. Nearly every sample came with metadata listing a de-identified subject ID, COVID-19 status, age in years and sex. The material from the prospective study consisted of cDNA or gDNA derived from T cells, B-cell-depleted T cells, or PBMCs.

This clone was seen many times. It has no known antigen specificity. The sample holds no much larger clone one base away, and base qualities are not on file. TCRbeta CDR3 regions were amplified from genomic DNA using the immunoSEQ Assay, a bias-controlled multiplex PCR. For the original study's pipeline: The number of nucleated cells in each sample was estimated from the amplification of reference gene primers within the assay. To quantify the absolute abundance of each unique TCRbeta CDR3 rearrangement, sequence reads were collapsed and filtered. For each sample, productive Simpson clonality was calculated by taking the square root of Simpson's diversity index across productive rearrangements. Drawn from immuneACCESS, this table holds only the in-frame rearrangements with V and J called that TCRdb kept. Clones are partly lost; checked studies trace under half to an unresolved V gene and leave the rest unexplained. Clonal size and the V and J genes are those of that table, whereas D and trimming came from the DNA. This sample holds about 270,000 clones; approximately 81% were observed only once. The top ten clonotypes cover roughly 3.1% of the sample.

Each collaborating institution followed its own protocols to collect whole blood in K2EDTA tubes. For TCRbeta analysis, collaborators shipped samples in one of three forms: frozen whole blood, isolated PBMCs, or DNA extracted from either of those sample types. Summary of the overall study and its limitations: The quantity of clinical and demographic metadata differed by source and by participant and was supplied without curation.

CDR1 KGHSH and CDR2 LQKENI were looked up in the germline V gene. V loses 2 bases at its end and J loses 4 bases; junction bases beyond the gene matches: 6. The CDR3 numbers 15 residues from cysteine through phenylalanine. Here the CDR3 DNA is all that survives: 45 bases in frame from base 1. This receptor was obtained from a woman between 18 and 30 years old with acute or convalescent COVID-19. The chain links TRBV18 with TRBJ2-3; 7 junctional bases match TRBD2. Sequenced sample: peripheral blood. The base sequence is TGTGCCAGCTCACCAGGACTAGGTGTTGCAGATACGCAGTATTTT. Translated, it gives CASSPGLGVADTQYF.